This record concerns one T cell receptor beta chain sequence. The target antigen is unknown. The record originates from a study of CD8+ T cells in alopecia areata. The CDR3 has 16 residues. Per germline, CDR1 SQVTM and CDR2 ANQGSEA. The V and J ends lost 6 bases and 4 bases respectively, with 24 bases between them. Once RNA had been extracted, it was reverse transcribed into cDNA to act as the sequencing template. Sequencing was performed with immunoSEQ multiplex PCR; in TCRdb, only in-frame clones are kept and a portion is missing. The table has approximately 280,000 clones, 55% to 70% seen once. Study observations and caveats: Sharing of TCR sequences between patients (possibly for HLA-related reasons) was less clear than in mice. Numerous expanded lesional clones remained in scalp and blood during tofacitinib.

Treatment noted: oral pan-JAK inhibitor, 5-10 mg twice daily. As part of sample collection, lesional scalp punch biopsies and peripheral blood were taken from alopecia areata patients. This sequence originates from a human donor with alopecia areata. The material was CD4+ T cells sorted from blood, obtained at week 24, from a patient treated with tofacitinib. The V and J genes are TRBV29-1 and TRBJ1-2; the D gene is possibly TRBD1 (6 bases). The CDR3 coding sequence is TGCAGCGTGGCACCTACAGGGTTACAGAGAGGCTATGGCTACACCTTC. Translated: CSVAPTGLQRGYGYTF.